This T cell receptor beta chain is drawn from a study of cytomegalovirus exposure and HLA in healthy donors. Study-level findings and limits: Productive rates of about 87% or about 30% were seen for most TCR beta V segments in an earlier analysis. As a later analysis revealed, most CMV-associated TCR beta chains appeared HLA-restricted.

Points on this clone: Its antigen is still unknown.

In the PCR, 60 Vbeta and 13 Jbeta primers were used. Assay: immunoSEQ multiplex PCR; the TCRdb copy retains only in-frame clones and omits some. The table lists about 140,000 clones. V was trimmed by 1 base and J by 9 bases, leaving 10 bases between them. Germline-derived CDR1 and CDR2 are SGHTA and FQGTGA. The CDR3 totals 13 residues. The specimen sequenced was PBMCs. The source is a man aged 40-49 years in good health and CMV-seronegative. The V call is TRBV7-3, the J call TRBJ2-1; possible D gene TRBD2, 6 bases. CDR3 amino acids: CASSLNGGGEQFF. Here the CDR3 DNA reads TGTGCCAGCAGCTTAAATGGGGGAGGTGAGCAGTTCTTC.